This T cell receptor beta chain was recovered during a study of CD8+CD57+ T cells in acquired aplastic anemia (dated by TCRdb to the late 2010s). The study in broad terms: On average, sorted CD4+ and CD8+ cells yielded approximately 3 ug of extracted DNA, with a range of about 0.19 to 30 ug. What the research found in general, with its limitations: Around 27 CD8+ CDR3 sequences were shared between patients and controls but appeared highly expressed in patients and within their immunodominant clones. Between patients and healthy controls, no significant difference in CD8+ Simpson's diversity was found (P=0.060).

V is shortened by 0 bases, J by 0 bases, and the region joining them spans 4 bases. Measured from the cysteine to the phenylalanine, the CDR3 is 14 residues long. Only the CDR3 part of the read is kept: 42 bases, read in frame from the first base. In the germline V gene, CDR1 corresponds to SGDLS and CDR2 to YYNGEE. In this study, sorted CD4+ and CD8+ T cells from the blood of healthy subjects and of severe aplastic anemia patients had their TCR repertoires deep-sequenced. Ficoll-Paque density gradient centrifugation was used to isolate peripheral blood mononuclear cells. Before DNA extraction, CD4+ and CD8+ T cells were sorted by FACS or by magnetic beads. Concerning this clonotype itself: Its target antigen remains unknown. Within one base of it there is no much larger clone, and no base qualities were kept.

Profiling of TCR beta VDJ combinations and CDR3 sequences used genomic DNA as the template. An Illumina HiSeq 2000 was the platform used for TCR repertoire sequencing. The paper's processing steps were these. Repertoire assessment relied on Simpson's diversity index, CDR3 size and DJ length profiles, and TRBV/TRBJ rearrangement plots. Whichever DNA sequence was most abundant in the deep sequencing data was defined as the immunodominant clone. CDR3 amino acid sequences were screened for sharing across subjects and were compared with published repertoires and the VDJdb database. TCRdb reran the public reads through fastp at Q25 and MiXCR, keeping productive beta chains. For every CDR3 protein sequence, its rows merge into one entry that carries the most common genes and DNA. What appears here as the V and J calls and clone size reflects TCRdb's work, not the paper's. In this sample the table shows about 270,000 distinct CDR3 sequences, 55% to 60% of which occur a single time. Around 7.6% of the sample comes from the top ten.

The V and J segments used are TRBV9 and TRBJ1-3; the D gene remains uncertain. The source material was sorted CD4+, CD8+, or CD8+CD57+ T cells (not recorded which) from PBMCs. The TCR originated in a human donor with severe aplastic anemia or a healthy control (not recorded which). DNA sequence: TGTGCCAGCAGCGTAGCTGTCTCTGGAAACACCATATATTTT. Its amino acids are CASSVAVSGNTIYF.